This T cell receptor beta chain was captured by sequencing in a study of T cell repertoires in cytomegalovirus infection. The wider study: It was recently identified HLA-C-restricted and well-studied HLA-B-restricted CMV epitopes that the study used. Study outcomes and limitations: There were HLA-C-restricted CMV-specific TCR beta clonotypes dominating the ex vivo response. Summed public TCR beta family frequency identified CMV carriers bearing the relevant HLA.

This clonotype was picked up a small number of times. Its antigen remains unknown. MiXCR, run by TCRdb on the reads, gives a single entry per CDR3 protein. The table lists approximately 730,000 distinct CDR3 sequences, 25% to 35% of them singletons. Trimming stripped 2 bases from V and 3 bases from J, with 10 bases between. Per germline, CDR1 SGHDT and CDR2 YYEEEE. The CDR3 contains 14 residues. The clonotype was recovered from a human donor in good health (CMV status not recorded). Some clones in this sample may be carry-over from other donors' samples. This material consisted of cultured CD8+ T cells from PBMCs, taken from culture after CMV antigen stimulation. The chain joins TRBV5-6 to TRBJ2-3; tentative D call: TRBD1 (5 bases). In nucleotides, the CDR3 is TGTGCCAGCAGCTTATCCTACAGGACAGATACGCAGTATTTT. It yields the protein CASSLSYRTDTQYF.